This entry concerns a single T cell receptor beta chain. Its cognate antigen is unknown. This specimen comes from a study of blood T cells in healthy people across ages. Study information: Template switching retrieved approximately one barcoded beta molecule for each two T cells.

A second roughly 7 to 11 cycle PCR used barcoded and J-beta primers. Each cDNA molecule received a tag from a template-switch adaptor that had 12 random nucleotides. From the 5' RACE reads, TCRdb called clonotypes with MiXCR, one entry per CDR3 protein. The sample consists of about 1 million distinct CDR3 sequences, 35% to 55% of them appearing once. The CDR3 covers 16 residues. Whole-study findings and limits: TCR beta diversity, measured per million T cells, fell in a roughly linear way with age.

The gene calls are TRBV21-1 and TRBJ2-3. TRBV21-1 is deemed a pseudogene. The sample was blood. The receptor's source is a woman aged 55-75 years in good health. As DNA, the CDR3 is TGTGCCAGCAGCAAAGAGCCTGGGGTTAGCACAGATACGCAGTATTTT. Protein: CASSKEPGVSTDTQYF.